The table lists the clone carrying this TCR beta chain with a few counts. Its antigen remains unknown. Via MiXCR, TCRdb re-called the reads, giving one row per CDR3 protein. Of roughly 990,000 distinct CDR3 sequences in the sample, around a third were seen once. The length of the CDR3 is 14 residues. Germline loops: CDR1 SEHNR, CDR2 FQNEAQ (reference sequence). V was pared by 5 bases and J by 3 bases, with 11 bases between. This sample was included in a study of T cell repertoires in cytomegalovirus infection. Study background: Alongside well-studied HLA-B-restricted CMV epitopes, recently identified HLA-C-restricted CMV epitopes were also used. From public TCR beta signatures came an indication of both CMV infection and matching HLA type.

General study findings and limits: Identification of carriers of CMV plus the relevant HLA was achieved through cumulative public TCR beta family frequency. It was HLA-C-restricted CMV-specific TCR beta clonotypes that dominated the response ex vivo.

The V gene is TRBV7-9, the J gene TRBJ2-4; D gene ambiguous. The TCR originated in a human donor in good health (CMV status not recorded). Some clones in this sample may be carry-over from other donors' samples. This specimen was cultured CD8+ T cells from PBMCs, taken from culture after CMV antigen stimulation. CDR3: CASSLTEDKNIQYF. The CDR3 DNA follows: TGTGCCAGCAGCCTCACAGAGGACAAAAACATTCAGTACTTC.